Sequencing of this TCR beta chain was carried out in a study of OX40 agonist ivuxolimab in advanced cancers. Study in general: Dosing consisted of intravenous ivuxolimab at 0.01 to 10 mg/kg every 2 weeks. Enrollees could have had prior anti-PD-1, anti-PD-L1 or anti-CTLA-4 therapy, which over 35% had received. Three patients got partial responses; one had hepatocellular carcinoma and two had cutaneous melanoma. Overall study results and limits: CD8+ T cells were the subset that, on average, had more expanded clones than CD4+.

Clones were sequenced by immunoSEQ multiplex PCR, and TCRdb holds only the in-frame ones, with some missing. The sample comprises more than 15,000 clones, roughly 70% of which are singletons, and around 26% rests with the top ten. This clone was seen a single time. Its antigen remains unidentified. This CDR3 spans 16 amino acids. Germline V gene lookup returns CDR1 MGHRA and CDR2 YSYEKL. Losses at the gene ends were 3 bases for V and 3 bases for J; bases not matched to a gene: 11. The rearrangement links TRBV4-1 to TRBJ2-7; the match to TRBD1 covers 7 bases. The receptor was derived from an adult with an advanced solid tumor such as melanoma, head and neck, liver or kidney cancer. The sequencing here drew on CD4+ or CD8+ T cells sorted from blood, taken in a trial of the OX40 agonist ivuxolimab. CDR3 DNA: TGCGCCAGCAGCCAGAAGTCCGGGACAGCATACTACGAGCAGTACTTC. Translation: CASSQKSGTAYYEQYF.